Below are 2 T cell receptor beta chains sequenced from a single sample in a study of Ad26.COV2.S vaccination and SARS-CoV-2 variants. Indicated treatment: 15 to 20 received Ad26.COV2.S at low or high dose, single or two shots; about 5 received placebo; per-sample allocation not given. Day 63 after the first injection of vaccine or placebo was the sampling time. Using immunoSEQ multiplex PCR, the repertoire was profiled, and TCRdb retains in-frame clones only, with some absent. The top ten hold roughly 4% of the sample, which has roughly 420,000 clones, 88% seen once. The specimen comprised peripheral blood, sampled in a trial of Ad26.COV2.S vaccine versus placebo. The receptors stem from a person aged 18 to 59 who received the Ad26.COV2.S COVID-19 vaccine or a placebo.

This clone was detected only once. The CDR3 DNA sequence: TGTGCCAGCCGCCCTCCAGGGGTACTGACACCCCTCCACTTT. Its translation is CASRPPGVLTPLHF. This rearrangement joins TRBV25-1 to TRBJ1-6; weak D call: TRBD1 (6 bases). Germline assignment: CDR1 MGHDK and CDR2 SYGVNS. The CDR3 consists of 14 residues. V was cut by 8 bases and J by 11 bases, with 19 bases left in between.

The V and J genes are TRBV6-2 or TRBV6-3 and TRBJ2-1; no reliable D call. Looked up from germline, CDR1 is MNHEY and CDR2 is SVGEGT. V gave up 0 bases and J gave up 13 bases, with 10 bases separating them. This CDR3 is built from 12 residues. DNA for the CDR3: TGTGCCAGCAGTTACTCGAAGGCTGAACAGTTCTTC. Amino acid sequence: CASSYSKAEQFF.